These 27 T cell receptor beta chains were sequenced from one sample in a study of radiation and T cells in renal cell carcinoma. Generated by immunoSEQ multiplex PCR, the TCRdb table keeps only in-frame clones and is missing some. Among about 21,000 clones listed, roughly 80% were seen once. Time point of the sample: baseline pretreatment blood. Treatment of the sample: 15 Gy SBRT to primary tumor, nephrectomy 4 weeks later. Specimen: blood, collected from a patient whose treatment included radiotherapy and nephrectomy. These receptors were taken from a man in his fifties or sixties with renal cell carcinoma.

This clone has just a few counts. This chain links TRBV18 with TRBJ1-2, with 7 positions matching TRBD1. CDR1 KGHSH and CDR2 LQKENI come from the germline V gene. Losses at the gene ends were 4 bases for V and 7 bases for J; bases not matched to a gene: 6. The CDR3 is made up of 13 amino acids. As DNA, the CDR3 is TGTGCCAGCTCACTCGACAGGGAAGGTGGCTACACCTTC. Amino acid sequence: CASSLDREGGYTF.

This clone showed up just once. The rearrangement links TRBV5-1 to TRBJ2-5; 13 positions agree with TRBD2. The CDR3 is 16 amino acids. Losses at the gene ends were 4 bases for V and 9 bases for J; bases not matched to a gene: 12. The germline V gene has CDR1 SGHRS and CDR2 YFSETQ. CDR3 in DNA: TGCGCCAGCAGCCAGGGACTAGCGGGATTCCGGTTAGCCCAGTACTTC. Translated: CASSQGLAGFRLAQYF.

The V call is TRBV6-6, the J call TRBJ1-1; D not certain. CDR1 is MNHNY and CDR2 is SVGAGI in the germline V gene (reference sequence). The CDR3 has 15 residues. Trimming removed 0 bases from V and 0 bases from J, with 8 bases in between. CDR3 nucleotides: TGTGCCAGCAGTTACTCTAGGGAGATGAACACTGAAGCTTTCTTT. As protein: CASSYSREMNTEAFF.

The chain links TRBV13 to TRBJ2-2; 9 bases are shared with TRBD2. The CDR3 has 16 residues. Looked up from germline, CDR1 is PRHDT and CDR2 is FYEKMQ (reference sequence). V gave up 0 bases and J gave up 1 base; unmatched junction bases: 0. The CDR3 bases are TGTGCCAGCAGCTTAGGACTAGCGGGGAACACCGGGGAGCTGTTTTTT. Residues: CASSLGLAGNTGELFF.

The chain uses TRBV7-9 and TRBJ2-1, with D possibly matching TRBD2 (6 bases). The germline V and J ends were trimmed by 1 base and 4 bases, with 14 bases remaining between them. From germline, CDR1 is SEHNR and CDR2 FQNEAQ (reference sequence). The CDR3 is made up of 16 amino acids. The CDR3 loop reads CASSLEASESYNEQFF. CDR3 bases: TGTGCCAGCAGCTTAGAGGCTAGCGAGTCTTACAATGAGCAGTTCTTC. The full variable domain, its missing parts supplied by reference TRBV7-9 and TRBJ2-1, is DTGVSQNPRHKITKRGQNVTFRCDPISEHNRLYWYRQTLGQGPEFLTYFQNEAQLEKSRLLSDRFSAERPKGSFSTLEIQRTEQGDSAMYLCASSLEASESYNEQFFGPGTRLTVL.

This clone has just one count. The chain joins TRBV11-1 to TRBJ1-4, with TRBD1 identical over 9 bases. The CDR3 totals 17 residues. CDR1 and CDR2 from the germline V gene are SGHAT and FQDESV (reference sequence). V was pared by 5 bases and J by 0 bases, with 7 bases of the junction left unmatched. The CDR3 spells CASSPRTGAATNEKLFF. The CDR3 nucleotides are TGTGCCAGCAGCCCCCGGACAGGGGCGGCAACTAATGAAAAACTGTTTTTT.

J is TRBJ1-2 and V is TRBV4-3, with a tentative D call TRBD1 (6 bases). V was pared by 2 bases and J by 0 bases, with 25 bases between. Germline CDR1 LGHNA, CDR2 YSLEER. CDR3 length: 20 amino acids. CDR3 DNA: TGCGCCAGCAGCCAATTGACTACAGGGTTTAGTAGGCGTACTAACTATGGCTACACCTTC. It translates to CASSQLTTGFSRRTNYGYTF.

This clone was counted many times. The gene calls are TRBV10-1 and TRBJ2-7; the D gene is possibly TRBD2 (6 bases). Per the germline V gene, CDR1 is WNHNN and CDR2 is SYGVQD (reference sequence). The CDR3 length is 16 residues. V was cut by 4 bases and J by 0 bases, with 16 bases left in between. CDR3 region: CASSGFGGGISYEQYF. CDR3 bases: TGCGCCAGCAGTGGTTTTGGGGGAGGAATCTCCTACGAGCAGTACTTC.

This clone was observed a handful of times. This chain joins TRBV7-2 and TRBJ2-7; D could derive from TRBD1 or TRBD2 (5 bases each). The V gene lost 5 bases and the J gene lost 6 bases, with 17 bases spanning the gap. This CDR3 region has 14 residues. In germline, CDR1 is SGHTA, CDR2 FQGNSA. The CDR3 sequence: CASSLQEASREQYF. The CDR3 DNA sequence: TGTGCCAGCAGCCTACAGGAGGCTAGTCGCGAGCAGTACTTC.

The chain recombines TRBV7-2 with TRBJ1-2; no firm D call. V lost 1 base, J lost 4 bases, and 19 bases lay in between. CDR3 length: 17 residues. Germline loops: CDR1 SGHTA, CDR2 FQGNSA. Here the CDR3 DNA reads TGTGCCAGCAGCTTAGGCGGGCTAGAGGGTATTGCCTATGGCTACACCTTC. It translates to CASSLGGLEGIAYGYTF.

The V gene is TRBV25-1, the J gene TRBJ2-7; the D is unclear. CDR3 length equals 14 residues. V was clipped by 4 bases and J by 3 bases, with 13 bases between them. Germline values: CDR1 MGHDK, CDR2 SYGVNS. The CDR3 nucleotides are TGTGCCAGCAGTGGCCTACCCGGGCTCTACGAGCAGTACTTC. Protein: CASSGLPGLYEQYF.

A single count supports this clone. The chain links TRBV4-3 to TRBJ2-1; 9 positions agree with TRBD2. Germline trimming cut 0 bases from V and 9 bases from J; bases unmatched to any gene: 9. The length of the CDR3 is 16 residues. Germline values: CDR1 LGHNA, CDR2 YSLEER. The CDR3 DNA follows: TGCGCCAGCAGCCAAGAAGTAGCGGGAGTGGGCGGTGAGCAGTTCTTC. Its translation is CASSQEVAGVGGEQFF.

This clone was found once. The chain employs TRBV27 and TRBJ2-1, with a possible D match to TRBD2 (6 bases). The CDR3 runs 16 residues. CDR1 and CDR2 (germline): MNHEY, SMNVEV (reference sequence). The V and J ends lost 6 bases and 9 bases respectively, with 24 bases between them. In DNA, the CDR3 is TGTGCCAGCAGCCCCTCGGAGGGGCCTATCCCAATTGAGCAGTTCTTC. This codes for CASSPSEGPIPIEQFF.

V gene TRBV7-6 combines with J gene TRBJ2-1; D remains ambiguous. CDR3 length: 16 residues. Trimming pared 3 bases from V and 3 bases from J, leaving 15 bases between. Germline V gene sequence: CDR1 SGHVS, CDR2 FNYEAQ. CDR3 nucleotides: TGTGCCAGCAGCTTCCTAGAGCCTCAGAACTACAATGAGCAGTTCTTC. Its protein product is CASSFLEPQNYNEQFF. Full variable domain (rest looked up from reference TRBV7-6 and TRBJ2-1): GAGVSQSPRYKVTKRGQDVALRCDPISGHVSLYWYRQALGQGPEFLTYFNYEAQQDKSGLPNDRFSAERPEGSISTLTIQRTEQRDSAMYRCASSFLEPQNYNEQFFGPGTRLTVL.

The gene calls are TRBV11-3 and TRBJ2-7; D is unresolved. Trimming removed 1 base at V and 6 bases at J, with 7 bases between. Looked up from germline, CDR1 is SGHNT and CDR2 is YENEEA. The CDR3 runs to 12 residues. The CDR3 coding sequence is TGTGCCAGCAGCTTAGGACCGGGCGAGCAGTACTTC. Amino acids: CASSLGPGEQYF.

On this clone: This same CDR3 is encoded by further DNA sequences in the sample. The chain is built from TRBV18 and TRBJ2-5; the D gene is possibly TRBD1 (6 bases). The CDR3 loop spans 15 amino acids. Trimming removed 3 bases at V and 5 bases at J, with 16 bases between. Germline assignment: CDR1 KGHSH and CDR2 LQKENI. DNA of the CDR3: TGTGCCAGCTCACCCCTGAGGGGGTCTCAGGAGACCCAGTACTTC. Amino acids: CASSPLRGSQETQYF. Full variable domain (missing parts from reference TRBV18 and TRBJ2-5): NAGVMQNPRHLVRRRGQEARLRCSPMKGHSHVYWYRQLPEEGLKFMVYLQKENIIDESGMPKERFSAEFPKEGPSILRIQQVVRGDSAAYFCASSPLRGSQETQYFGPGTRLLVL.

The chain links TRBV9 to TRBJ2-1; the D is unclear. V lost 3 bases to trimming and J lost 13 bases, with 17 bases between them. CDR1 is SGDLS and CDR2 is YYNGEE in the germline V gene. The length of the CDR3 is 13 residues. The CDR3 region is CASSGINEAFQFF. CDR3 DNA sequence: TGTGCCAGCAGCGGGATAAACGAGGCGTTCCAGTTCTTC.

The CDR3 spells CASSPGLSPGNTIYF. CDR3 coding DNA: TGCGCCAGCAGCCCCGGACTCTCGCCTGGAAACACCATATATTTT. The V call is TRBV5-1, the J call TRBJ1-3; D gene uncertain. Per the germline V gene, CDR1 is SGHRS and CDR2 is YFSETQ. The V end lost 4 bases, the J end lost 2 bases, and 13 bases lay between the germline ends. The CDR3 totals 15 residues.

The chain couples TRBV7-2 to TRBJ2-2; weak D call: TRBD2 (7 bases). This CDR3 region has 15 residues. V dropped 6 bases and J dropped 4 bases, with 15 bases sitting between them. Germline-derived CDR1 and CDR2 are SGHTA and FQGNSA. CDR3 residues: CASRPGGGPTGELFF. The CDR3, as DNA: TGTGCCAGCAGACCCGGCGGGGGCCCCACCGGGGAGCTGTTTTTT.

The chain employs TRBV5-1 and TRBJ2-1; 8 bases line up with TRBD1. With 1 base clipped from V and 6 bases from J, the junction kept 0 bases outside the gene matches. Germline loops: CDR1 SGHRS, CDR2 YFSETQ. This CDR3 has 13 residues. The CDR3 bases are TGCGCCAGCAGCTTGACAGGGGGCAATGAGCAGTTCTTC. Protein product: CASSLTGGNEQFF.

Worth noting for this clone: This same CDR3 is encoded by further DNA sequences in the sample. The chain has TRBV30 and TRBJ1-5; D unresolved. The V end was cut by 0 bases, the J end by 3 bases, with 9 bases between. CDR3 length: 14 residues. Looked up from germline, CDR1 is GTSNPN and CDR2 is SVGIG (reference sequence). Here the CDR3 reads CAWSVGTLNQPQHF. CDR3 DNA sequence: TGTGCCTGGAGTGTCGGTACCCTCAATCAGCCCCAGCATTTT. Variable domain in full (rest from reference TRBV30 and TRBJ1-5): SQTIHQWPATLVQPVGSPLSLECTVEGTSNPNLYWYRQAAGRGLQLLFYSVGIGQISSEVPQNLSASRPQDRQFILSSKKLLLSDSGFYLCAWSVGTLNQPQHFGDGTRLSIL.

The chain joins TRBV5-5 to TRBJ1-1; D perhaps matches TRBD1 (5 bases). CDR1 is SGHKS and CDR2 is YYEKEE in the germline V gene (reference sequence). The CDR3 covers 14 residues. Trimming stripped 4 bases from V and 4 bases from J, with 14 bases between. The CDR3 DNA is TGTGCCAGCAGCAAGGGACGGTGGGGCACTGAAGCTTTCTTT. Translated, it gives CASSKGRWGTEAFF.

J is TRBJ1-5 and V is TRBV7-9, with D unclear. Trimming removed 5 bases at V and 5 bases at J, with 13 bases between. This CDR3 comprises 14 residues. Germline V gene lookup returns CDR1 SEHNR and CDR2 FQNEAQ (reference sequence). The chain's CDR3 is CASSPPGPYQPQHF. CDR3 bases: TGTGCCAGCAGCCCCCCCGGACCCTATCAGCCCCAGCATTTT.

The chain uses TRBV25-1 and TRBJ1-3; D gene uncertain. The germline V gene encodes CDR1 MGHDK and CDR2 SYGVNS. Trimming removed 6 bases at V and 4 bases at J, with 13 bases between. The CDR3 loop spans 14 amino acids. In DNA, the CDR3 is TGTGCCAGCAGCGACGTCAACGGAGGAAACACCATATATTTT. Protein product: CASSDVNGGNTIYF.

The chain uses TRBV5-6 and TRBJ1-5; D is ambiguous. From germline, CDR1 is SGHDT and CDR2 YYEEEE. The CDR3 covers 14 residues. Trimming removed 1 base at V and 4 bases at J, with 9 bases between. Here the CDR3 DNA reads TGTGCCAGCAGCTTGCATGGTTTTAATCAGCCCCAGCATTTT. This sequence encodes CASSLHGFNQPQHF.

The rearrangement uses TRBV11-3 and TRBJ1-2; TRBD1 agrees at 12 bases. Per the germline V gene, CDR1 is SGHNT and CDR2 is YENEEA. This CDR3 spans 19 amino acids. With V trimmed by 4 bases and J by 8 bases, 20 bases remained unmatched. The CDR3, as DNA: TGTGCCAGCAGCTCCTACGCGGAGGGGACAGGGGGCATCTCGGGCGGCTACACCTTC. Protein: CASSSYAEGTGGISGGYTF.

J is TRBJ2-1 and V is TRBV18; 7 positions match TRBD2. Germline assignment: CDR1 KGHSH and CDR2 LQKENI. The CDR3 covers 14 residues. V dropped 6 bases and J dropped 7; count of bases not matched to a gene: 9. In DNA form, the CDR3 reads TGTGCCAGCTCCCGGCGGGAGTTTTTGAATGAGCAGTTCTTC. The encoded protein is CASSRREFLNEQFF.